The clone carrying this TCR beta chain was found a few times. The antigen is unknown. The data belong to a study of cytomegalovirus exposure and HLA in healthy donors. Findings and caveats of the study: Cytomegalovirus association was listed for 164 TCR beta chains. Association of a missense DCLRE1C variant with TCR beta V- and J-gene trimming was reported in a later analysis.

This CDR3 comprises 17 residues. Per the germline V gene, CDR1 is SGHDT and CDR2 is YYEEEE. Trimming shortened V by 2 bases and J by 2 bases, and 14 bases separated the two germline ends. Primers for the PCR totalled 60 Vbeta and 13 Jbeta. Produced via immunoSEQ multiplex PCR; TCRdb's table is partial and in-frame only. Here the sample spans about 61,000 clones, roughly 90% being singletons. V usage is TRBV5-6 and J usage is TRBJ2-6, with D tentatively TRBD1 (8 bases). This sequence originates from a man aged 30 to 39 in good health and CMV-seropositive. Sequenced sample: PBMCs. The CDR3 sequence: CASSFQQGGTGANVLTF. The CDR3 DNA reads TGTGCCAGCAGCTTCCAACAGGGGGGGACTGGGGCCAACGTCCTGACTTTC.